The text below deals with one T cell receptor beta chain. The data stem from a study of shared clonotypes between healthy human individuals. Germline CDR1 WSHSY, CDR2 SAAADI. The V gene lost 11 bases and the J gene lost 7 bases, with 14 bases spanning the gap. There are 11 residues in the CDR3. The assay was immunoSEQ multiplex PCR, and TCRdb's table has in-frame clones only and misses some. The sample holds 950,000 to 1,300,000 clones, approximately 72% seen once. Material: memory CD4+ T cells sorted from blood. Subset here: CD45RA-negative fraction. This chain joins TRBV10-2 and TRBJ1-2; tentative D call: TRBD1 (5 bases). The sequence derives from a young man in good health. CDR3 sequence: CAARGKGGYTF. The CDR3 DNA sequence: TGCGCCGCAAGGGGAAAAGGTGGCTACACCTTC.